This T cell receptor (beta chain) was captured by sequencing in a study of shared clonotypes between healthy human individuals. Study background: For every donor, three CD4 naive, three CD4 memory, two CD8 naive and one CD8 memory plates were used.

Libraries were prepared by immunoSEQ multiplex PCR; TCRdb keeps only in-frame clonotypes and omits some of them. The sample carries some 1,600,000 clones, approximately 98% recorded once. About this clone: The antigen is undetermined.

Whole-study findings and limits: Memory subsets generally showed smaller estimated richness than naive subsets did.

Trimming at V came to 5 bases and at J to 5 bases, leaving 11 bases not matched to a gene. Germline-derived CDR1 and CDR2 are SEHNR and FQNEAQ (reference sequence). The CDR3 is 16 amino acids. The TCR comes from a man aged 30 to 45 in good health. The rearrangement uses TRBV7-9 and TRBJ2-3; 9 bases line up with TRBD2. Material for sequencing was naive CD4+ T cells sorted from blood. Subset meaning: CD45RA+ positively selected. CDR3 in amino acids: CASSLDSGRRVDTQYF. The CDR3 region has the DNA TGTGCCAGCAGCCTCGATAGCGGGAGACGGGTAGATACGCAGTATTTT.